This T cell receptor beta chain was recovered during a study of blood T cell repertoires in COVID-19. Study-wide background: Donors in Cohort 3 who had recovered were those with two negative PCRs, healthcare professional clearance, or resolution of their symptoms.

This clone occurred a few times. TCRdb's table, derived via immunoSEQ multiplex PCR, lists solely in-frame clones and lacks some. The sample includes around 360,000 clones, 70% to 90% of them seen just once. This clonotype originated in a middle-aged man in a cohort exposed to, infected with or recovered from COVID-19 (not recorded which). Sequenced material: PBMCs or T cells enriched from blood (not recorded which).

The CDR3 DNA sequence: TGTGCCAGCAGTTTATCGGCCAGGCTGAACACCGGGGAGCTGTTTTTT. It codes for CASSLSARLNTGELFF. The chain joins TRBV27 to TRBJ2-2; no clear D. CDR3 length equals 16 residues. The germline V and J ends were trimmed by 0 bases and 1 base, with 9 bases remaining between them. CDR1 is MNHEY and CDR2 is SMNVEV in the germline V gene (reference sequence).